This T cell receptor (beta chain) was observed in a study of blood T cell repertoires in COVID-19. In the case of this clone: Additional DNA sequences in this sample encode the identical CDR3.

Profiling relied on immunoSEQ multiplex PCR, and the TCRdb table lists in-frame clones only, not all of them. This table has fewer than 700,000 clones, 70% to 90% appearing once. V trimming: 2 bases; J trimming: 0 bases; junction bases outside the gene matches: 0. Germline loops: CDR1 SGDLS, CDR2 YYNGEE. The CDR3 is 15 residues long. Seattle enrolled patients during active infection and tracked them longitudinally. The rearrangement joins TRBV9 to TRBJ2-1; 9 positions match TRBD2. The sequenced material came from peripheral blood. This sequence was found in a woman aged 45-65 years with COVID-19, enrolled during active disease. CDR3 amino acids: CASSVSGGSYNEQFF. The DNA of the CDR3 is TGTGCCAGCAGCGTTAGCGGGGGCTCCTACAATGAGCAGTTCTTC.